Listed below are T cell receptor beta chains from one sample, sequenced in a study of shared clonotypes between healthy human individuals. The protocol was immunoSEQ multiplex PCR, while the TCRdb copy is restricted to in-frame clones and leaves out a portion. The table has around 690,000 clones, 90% seen once. Material for sequencing was memory CD8+ T cells from PBMCs. These receptors came from a man between 18 and 35 years old in good health. Some clones in this sample may be carry-over from other donors' samples. CDR3s include the opening cysteine and the closing phenylalanine or tryptophan. A D gene is named only where the DNA matches it firmly. The size field is filled for only some rows; it gives once, few, many or a size class.

v_gene: TRBV11-2; abundance: .; d_gene: .; j_gene: TRBJ2-5; CDR3aa: CASSLSATTQYF; CDR3nt: TGTGCCAGCAGCTTGAGTGCGACCACCCAGTACTTC
v_gene: TRBV6-1; abundance: .; d_gene: .; j_gene: TRBJ2-3; CDR3aa: CASGGEQGESDTQYF; CDR3nt: TGTGCCAGCGGTGGGGAACAGGGAGAATCCGATACGCAGTATTTT
v_gene: TRBV27; abundance: .; d_gene: .; j_gene: TRBJ2-1; CDR3aa: CASNLSGRNEQFF; CDR3nt: TGTGCCAGCAATTTGTCGGGGAGGAATGAGCAGTTCTTC
v_gene: TRBV4-2; abundance: once; d_gene: TRBD2; j_gene: TRBJ2-2; CDR3aa: CASSPEGLAGGYTGELFF; CDR3nt: TGTGCCAGCAGCCCAGAAGGACTAGCGGGAGGTTACACCGGGGAGCTGTTTTTT
v_gene: TRBV27; abundance: .; d_gene: TRBD1; j_gene: TRBJ2-7; CDR3aa: CASSLGQGVYEQYF; CDR3nt: TGTGCCAGCAGTCTGGGACAGGGCGTCTACGAGCAGTACTTC
v_gene: TRBV7-3; abundance: .; d_gene: TRBD2; j_gene: TRBJ2-3; CDR3aa: CASRLTSGGRTDTQYF; CDR3nt: TGTGCCAGCAGGTTGACTAGCGGGGGACGCACAGATACGCAGTATTTT
v_gene: TRBV7-8; abundance: .; d_gene: .; j_gene: TRBJ2-7; CDR3aa: CASSSLMKSYEQYF; CDR3nt: TGTGCCAGCAGCTCCCTTATGAAATCCTACGAGCAGTACTTC
v_gene: TRBV7-9; abundance: .; d_gene: TRBD2; j_gene: TRBJ2-1; CDR3aa: CASSSLAGWINEQFF; CDR3nt: TGTGCCAGCAGCTCACTAGCGGGTTGGATCAATGAGCAGTTCTTC
v_gene: TRBV5-3; abundance: .; d_gene: .; j_gene: TRBJ2-3; CDR3aa: CARITSGPSSTDTQYF; CDR3nt: TGTGCCAGAATTACAAGCGGGCCCTCTAGCACAGATACGCAGTATTTT
v_gene: TRBV9; abundance: .; d_gene: TRBD2; j_gene: TRBJ2-7; CDR3aa: CASSPGLANEQYF; CDR3nt: TGTGCCAGCAGCCCGGGACTAGCGAACGAGCAGTACTTC
v_gene: TRBV7-2; abundance: .; d_gene: TRBD1; j_gene: TRBJ1-1; CDR3aa: CASSVRDRLNTEAFF; CDR3nt: TGTGCCAGCAGCGTCCGGGACAGGCTGAACACTGAAGCTTTCTTT
v_gene: TRBV27; abundance: .; d_gene: .; j_gene: TRBJ2-7; CDR3aa: CASSPAFHEQYF; CDR3nt: TGTGCCAGCAGTCCCGCCTTCCACGAGCAGTACTTC
v_gene: TRBV6-5; abundance: .; d_gene: .; j_gene: TRBJ2-1; CDR3aa: CASSYSDRGYNEQFF; CDR3nt: TGTGCCAGCAGTTACTCTGACCGGGGGTACAATGAGCAGTTCTTC
v_gene: TRBV5-4; abundance: .; d_gene: TRBD2; j_gene: TRBJ2-1; CDR3aa: CASSRTSGTFSYNEQFF; CDR3nt: TGTGCCAGCAGCCGGACTAGCGGGACCTTCTCCTACAATGAGCAGTTCTTC
v_gene: TRBV4-3; abundance: once; d_gene: TRBD2; j_gene: TRBJ2-1; CDR3aa: CASRGGRASYNEQFF; CDR3nt: TGCGCCAGCAGGGGGGGGAGGGCCTCCTACAATGAGCAGTTCTTC
v_gene: TRBV6-5; abundance: .; d_gene: .; j_gene: TRBJ2-3; CDR3aa: CASSLYDREKDTQYF; CDR3nt: TGTGCCAGCAGTTTGTACGACCGGGAGAAGGATACGCAGTATTTT
v_gene: TRBV15; abundance: .; d_gene: .; j_gene: TRBJ1-5; CDR3aa: CATSRERGPYSNQPQHF; CDR3nt: TGTGCCACCAGCAGAGAAAGGGGCCCGTATAGCAATCAGCCCCAGCATTTT
v_gene: TRBV28; abundance: .; d_gene: TRBD1; j_gene: TRBJ1-4; CDR3aa: CASSTQGDDEKLFF; CDR3nt: TGTGCCAGCAGTACACAGGGGGATGATGAAAAACTGTTTTTT
v_gene: TRBV21-1; abundance: .; d_gene: .; j_gene: TRBJ1-5; CDR3aa: CASSKGDPGERGFVGNQPQHF; CDR3nt: TGTGCCAGCAGCAAAGGGGATCCAGGGGAAAGGGGTTTTGTTGGCAATCAGCCCCAGCATTTT
v_gene: TRBV6-1; abundance: once; d_gene: TRBD1; j_gene: TRBJ2-1; CDR3aa: CASSAKGQYLAEQFF; CDR3nt: TGTGCCAGCAGTGCAAAGGGACAGTATTTGGCTGAGCAGTTCTTC
v_gene: TRBV7-9; abundance: .; d_gene: .; j_gene: TRBJ1-5; CDR3aa: CASSHQGTGSDQPQHF; CDR3nt: TGTGCCAGCAGCCACCAAGGAACGGGGTCCGATCAGCCCCAGCATTTT
v_gene: TRBV13; abundance: few; d_gene: .; j_gene: TRBJ1-4; CDR3aa: CASSPRRDEKLFF; CDR3nt: TGTGCCAGCAGCCCCAGGCGGGATGAAAAACTGTTTTTT
v_gene: TRBV28; abundance: .; d_gene: .; j_gene: TRBJ2-1; CDR3aa: CATKTGEDYNEQFF; CDR3nt: TGTGCCACCAAGACGGGCGAGGACTACAATGAGCAGTTCTTC
v_gene: TRBV10-1; abundance: .; d_gene: .; j_gene: TRBJ2-6; CDR3aa: CASSTGPYSGANVLTF; CDR3nt: TGCGCCAGCAGTACGGGACCGTACTCTGGGGCCAACGTCCTGACTTTC
v_gene: TRBV11-3; abundance: once; d_gene: .; j_gene: TRBJ2-1; CDR3aa: CASSVRGMGNEQFF; CDR3nt: TGTGCCAGCAGCGTAAGGGGGATGGGGAATGAGCAGTTCTTC
v_gene: TRBV7-9; abundance: .; d_gene: TRBD2; j_gene: TRBJ2-5; CDR3aa: CASSPRLAETQYF; CDR3nt: TGTGCCAGCAGCCCACGACTAGCGGAGACCCAGTACTTC
v_gene: TRBV5-5; abundance: .; d_gene: TRBD1; j_gene: TRBJ2-5; CDR3aa: CASSLFPRGLGETQYF; CDR3nt: TGTGCCAGCAGCTTGTTCCCAAGGGGGCTAGGCGAGACCCAGTACTTC
v_gene: TRBV7-3; abundance: few; d_gene: .; j_gene: TRBJ2-1; CDR3aa: CASSLSPGIEQFF; CDR3nt: TGTGCCAGCAGCTTAAGCCCCGGGATTGAGCAGTTCTTC
v_gene: TRBV5-1; abundance: .; d_gene: .; j_gene: TRBJ2-5; CDR3aa: CARPLETQYF; CDR3nt: TGCGCCAGACCGCTAGAGACCCAGTACTTC
v_gene: TRBV5-1; abundance: .; d_gene: TRBD2; j_gene: TRBJ2-1; CDR3aa: CASSSSSSGSLWGNEQFF; CDR3nt: TGCGCCAGCAGCTCAAGCAGCAGCGGGAGCCTTTGGGGTAATGAGCAGTTCTTC
v_gene: TRBV5-6; abundance: .; d_gene: TRBD1; j_gene: TRBJ1-2; CDR3aa: CASSAATGGGYTF; CDR3nt: TGTGCCAGCAGCGCCGCCACAGGGGGTGGCTACACCTTC
v_gene: TRBV28; abundance: .; d_gene: TRBD1; j_gene: TRBJ2-2; CDR3aa: CASTKDGQGAYLNTGELFF; CDR3nt: TGTGCCAGCACCAAGGACGGACAGGGGGCATATTTGAACACCGGGGAGCTGTTTTTT
v_gene: TRBV11-3; abundance: once; d_gene: TRBD1; j_gene: TRBJ2-2; CDR3aa: CASSTPQGANTGELFF; CDR3nt: TGTGCCAGCAGCACCCCACAGGGGGCGAACACCGGGGAGCTGTTTTTT
v_gene: TRBV5-6; abundance: .; d_gene: .; j_gene: TRBJ2-7; CDR3aa: CASRIALRGEPSSYEQYF; CDR3nt: TGTGCCAGCAGGATCGCCCTTCGCGGGGAGCCTAGCTCCTACGAGCAGTACTTC
v_gene: TRBV4-3; abundance: .; d_gene: .; j_gene: TRBJ2-4; CDR3aa: CASSPTRGAKNIQYF; CDR3nt: TGCGCCAGCAGCCCTACCCGAGGAGCCAAAAACATTCAGTACTTC
v_gene: TRBV27; abundance: .; d_gene: TRBD2; j_gene: TRBJ2-1; CDR3aa: CASSLGSGIPYNEQFF; CDR3nt: TGTGCCAGCAGTTTAGGTAGCGGGATACCCTACAATGAGCAGTTCTTC
v_gene: TRBV29-1; abundance: once; d_gene: TRBD1; j_gene: TRBJ1-2; CDR3aa: CSVENRGLNYGYTF; CDR3nt: TGCAGCGTTGAAAACAGGGGGCTTAACTATGGCTACACCTTC
v_gene: TRBV27; abundance: .; d_gene: .; j_gene: TRBJ2-7; CDR3aa: CASSFSRSYEQYF; CDR3nt: TGTGCCAGCAGTTTTTCGCGGTCCTACGAGCAGTACTTC
v_gene: TRBV4-1; abundance: .; d_gene: .; j_gene: TRBJ1-2; CDR3aa: CASSQDLRAGGYTF; CDR3nt: TGCGCCAGCAGCCAAGACCTGAGGGCGGGCGGCTACACCTTC
v_gene: TRBV5-1; abundance: .; d_gene: .; j_gene: TRBJ2-5; CDR3aa: CASTAPGEGSETQYF; CDR3nt: TGCGCCAGCACAGCACCTGGCGAGGGGTCAGAGACCCAGTACTTC
v_gene: TRBV30; abundance: few; d_gene: TRBD1; j_gene: TRBJ1-1; CDR3aa: CAWQRYRGMNTEAFF; CDR3nt: TGTGCCTGGCAACGTTACAGGGGTATGAACACTGAAGCTTTCTTT
v_gene: TRBV10-3; abundance: .; d_gene: TRBD2; j_gene: TRBJ2-5; CDR3aa: CAISENGAGGETQYF; CDR3nt: TGTGCCATCAGTGAAAATGGAGCGGGAGGAGAGACCCAGTACTTC
v_gene: TRBV7-2; abundance: .; d_gene: .; j_gene: TRBJ1-5; CDR3aa: CASSPRGGLSNQPQHF; CDR3nt: TGTGCCAGCAGCCCAAGGGGGGGCCTAAGCAATCAGCCCCAGCATTTT
v_gene: TRBV28; abundance: .; d_gene: .; j_gene: TRBJ1-5; CDR3aa: CAERSRFSNQPQHF; CDR3nt: TGTGCCGAGCGGAGCCGGTTTAGCAATCAGCCCCAGCATTTT
v_gene: TRBV5-4; abundance: .; d_gene: .; j_gene: TRBJ2-3; CDR3aa: CASSREPTDTQYF; CDR3nt: TGTGCCAGCTCCAGAGAACCCACAGATACGCAGTATTTT